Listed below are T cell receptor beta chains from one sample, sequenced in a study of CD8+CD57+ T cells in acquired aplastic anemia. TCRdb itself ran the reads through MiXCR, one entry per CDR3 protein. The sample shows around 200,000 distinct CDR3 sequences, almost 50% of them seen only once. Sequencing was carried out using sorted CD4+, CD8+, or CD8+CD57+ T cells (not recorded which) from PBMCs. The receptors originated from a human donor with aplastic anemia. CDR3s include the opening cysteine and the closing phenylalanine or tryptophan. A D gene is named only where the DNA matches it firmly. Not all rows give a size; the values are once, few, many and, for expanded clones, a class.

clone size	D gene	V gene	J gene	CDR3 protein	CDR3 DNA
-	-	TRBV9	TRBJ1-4	CASSVEGGLGEKLFF	TGTGCCAGCAGCGTAGAGGGAGGGTTGGGTGAAAAACTGTTTTTT
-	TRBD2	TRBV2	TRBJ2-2	CASRPTGGNTGELFF	TGTGCCAGCAGGCCCACGGGAGGAAACACCGGGGAGCTGTTTTTT
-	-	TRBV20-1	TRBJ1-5	CSALAGRQPQHF	TGCAGTGCCCTCGCAGGACGTCAGCCCCAGCATTTT
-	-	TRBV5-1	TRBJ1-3	CASSSELGSGNTIYF	TGCGCCAGCAGCTCCGAGTTGGGCTCTGGAAACACCATATATTTT
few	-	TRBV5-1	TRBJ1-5	CASSLRGTDQPQHF	TGCGCCAGCAGCTTGCGGGGGACCGATCAGCCCCAGCATTTT
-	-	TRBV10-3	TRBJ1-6	CASGIGNSPLHF	TGTGCCAGTGGTATCGGGAATTCACCCCTCCACTTT
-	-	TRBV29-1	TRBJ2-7	CSANSGGGQASYEQYF	TGCAGCGCAAACTCTGGGGGGGGACAGGCATCCTACGAGCAGTACTTC
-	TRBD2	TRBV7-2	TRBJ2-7	CATAHGLAGGREQYF	TGTGCCACCGCTCACGGACTAGCGGGGGGGCGCGAGCAGTACTTC
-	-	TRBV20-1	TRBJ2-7	CSASQISYEQYF	TGCAGTGCTAGTCAGATATCCTACGAGCAGTACTTC
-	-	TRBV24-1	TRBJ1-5	CATSIVVGRNQPQHF	TGTGCCACCAGTATAGTAGTGGGACGCAATCAGCCCCAGCATTTT
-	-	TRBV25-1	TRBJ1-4	CASSATTGTFEKLFF	TGTGCCAGCAGTGCAACTACCGGGACGTTTGAAAAACTGTTTTTT
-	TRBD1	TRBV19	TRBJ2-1	CASSIDGTGQGEQFF	TGTGCCAGTAGTATAGATGGGACAGGGCAGGGAGAGCAGTTCTTC
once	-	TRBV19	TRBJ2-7	CASSLQDTSYEQYF	TGTGCCAGTAGTCTGCAGGACACGTCCTACGAGCAGTACTTC
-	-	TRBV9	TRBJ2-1	CASSVDLGGGVWNEQFF	TGTGCCAGCAGCGTAGATCTGGGCGGGGGCGTCTGGAATGAGCAGTTCTTC
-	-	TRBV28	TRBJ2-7	CASSWADYEQYF	TGTGCCAGCAGTTGGGCCGACTACGAGCAGTACTTC
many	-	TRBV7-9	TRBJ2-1	CASSLAWGMGEQFF	TGTGCCAGCAGCTTAGCGTGGGGTATGGGTGAGCAGTTCTTC
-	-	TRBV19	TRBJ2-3	CASSYNPGSGTDTQYF	TGTGCCAGTAGTTACAACCCGGGATCGGGCACAGATACGCAGTATTTT
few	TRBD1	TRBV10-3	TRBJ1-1	CAISEPDRGGTEAFF	TGTGCCATCAGTGAACCCGACAGGGGGGGCACTGAAGCTTTCTTT
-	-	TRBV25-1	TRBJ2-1	CASNRDSGWDSEQFF	TGTGCCAGCAACAGGGACAGCGGGTGGGACAGTGAGCAGTTCTTC
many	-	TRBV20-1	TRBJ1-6	CSALSGSYNSPLHF	TGCAGTGCTCTTTCTGGCTCCTATAATTCACCCCTCCACTTT
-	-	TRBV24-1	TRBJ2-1	CATRPDGTAYNEQFF	TGTGCCACCAGACCAGACGGGACCGCCTACAATGAGCAGTTCTTC
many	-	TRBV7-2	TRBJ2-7	CASSHAGPYEQYF	TGTGCCAGCAGCCACGCAGGGCCGTACGAGCAGTACTTC
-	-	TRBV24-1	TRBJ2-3	CATRPGSTDTQYF	TGTGCCACCAGACCGGGTAGCACAGATACGCAGTATTTT
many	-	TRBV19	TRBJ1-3	CARTTGRTVKGNTIYF	TGTGCCAGGACTACAGGTAGGACAGTTAAAGGAAACACCATATATTTT
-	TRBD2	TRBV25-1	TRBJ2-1	CASSSGGLNEQFF	TGTGCCAGCAGTTCGGGGGGGCTCAATGAGCAGTTCTTC
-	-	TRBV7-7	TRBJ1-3	CAYNQALGNTIYF	TGTGCTTATAACCAGGCCCTCGGAAACACCATATATTTT
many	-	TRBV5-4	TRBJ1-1	CASSSVWGSEAFF	TGTGCCAGCAGCTCTGTTTGGGGGTCTGAAGCTTTCTTT
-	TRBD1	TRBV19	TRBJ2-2	CASSRPGQGTGELFF	TGTGCCAGTAGCAGACCGGGACAGGGAACCGGGGAGCTGTTTTTT
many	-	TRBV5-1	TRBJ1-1	CASSSQGIDTEAFF	TGCGCCAGCAGCTCACAGGGCATTGACACTGAAGCTTTCTTT
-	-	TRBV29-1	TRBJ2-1	CSAGEWGGGNEQFF	TGCAGCGCCGGAGAGTGGGGGGGCGGAAATGAGCAGTTCTTC
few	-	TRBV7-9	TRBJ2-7	CASSFYRDHEQYF	TGTGCCAGCAGCTTTTACCGGGACCACGAGCAGTACTTC
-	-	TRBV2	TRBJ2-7	CASSLRRESYEQYF	TGTGCCAGCAGTTTAAGAAGGGAGTCCTACGAGCAGTACTTC
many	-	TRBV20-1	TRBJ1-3	CSASYQGQGNTIYF	TGCAGTGCTAGTTATCAGGGGCAAGGAAACACCATATATTTT
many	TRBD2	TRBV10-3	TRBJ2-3	CAIAERAGGRTDTQYF	TGTGCCATCGCAGAACGGGCGGGGGGGCGGACAGATACGCAGTATTTT
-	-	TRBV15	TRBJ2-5	CATSRVGTLETQYF	TGTGCCACCAGCAGAGTCGGGACTTTGGAGACCCAGTACTTC
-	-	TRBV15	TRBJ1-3	CATSRDSLNTIYF	TGTGCCACCAGCAGAGATTCGTTGAACACCATATATTTT
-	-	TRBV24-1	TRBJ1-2	CATSDPGTEKGYGYTF	TGTGCCACCAGCGACCCCGGAACAGAAAAAGGCTATGGCTACACCTTC
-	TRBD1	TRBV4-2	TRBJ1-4	CASSQDSRGYTNEKLFF	TGTGCCAGCAGCCAAGATAGCAGGGGGTATACTAATGAAAAACTGTTTTTT
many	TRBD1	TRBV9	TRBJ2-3	CASSGGQGHSTDTQYF	TGTGCCAGCAGCGGCGGACAGGGACACAGCACAGATACGCAGTATTTT
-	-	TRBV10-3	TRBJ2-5	CATASADTQETQYF	TGTGCCACAGCAAGTGCGGACACTCAAGAGACCCAGTACTTC
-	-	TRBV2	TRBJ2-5	CASSPKETQYF	TGTGCCAGCAGTCCGAAAGAGACCCAGTACTTC